These 22 T cell receptor beta chains came from one sample sequenced in a study of siplizumab effects on memory and regulatory T cells. Method: immunoSEQ multiplex PCR; TCRdb's copy keeps in-frame clones and lacks some. This table has around 95,000 clones, about nine tenths appearing once. The specimen sequenced was CD4+ T cells sorted from blood. The receptor source for this set is a human donor in good health.

The chain links TRBV6-6 to TRBJ1-5, with TRBD1 matching 10 bases. The CDR3 covers 15 residues. Trimming cost V 7 bases and J 2 bases; bases outside gene matches: 5. The germline gives CDR1 MNHNY, CDR2 SVGAGI (reference sequence). The CDR3 coding sequence is TGTGCCAGCACCGGGGACAGGGGAGGCAATCAGCCCCAGCATTTT. This translates into CASTGDRGGNQPQHF.

The chain joins TRBV6-5 to TRBJ1-4, with D maybe TRBD1 (5 bases). The ends were cut back, 0 bases at V and 7 bases at J, with 15 bases in the middle. CDR1 is MNHEY and CDR2 is SVGAGI in the germline V gene. The CDR3 sequence is 16 residues long. CDR3 nucleotide sequence: TGTGCCAGCAGTTACTCGGGCCCCGATGGGGCTGAAAAACTGTTTTTT. Protein product: CASSYSGPDGAEKLFF.

The J gene is TRBJ1-6, the V gene TRBV2, with D possibly TRBD1 on 5 matching bases. CDR1 is SNHLY and CDR2 is FYNNEI in the germline V gene. The length of the CDR3 is 15 residues. V was shortened by 5 bases and J by 8 bases, with 16 bases between the two germline ends. The CDR3 here is CASSPEGVLYSPLHF. The CDR3 DNA is TGTGCCAGCAGTCCCGAAGGGGTTCTTTATTCACCCCTCCACTTT.

This chain links TRBV6-1 with TRBJ1-1, with D uncertain. V lost 3 bases to trimming and J lost 0 bases, with 8 bases between them. Looked up from germline, CDR1 is MNHNS and CDR2 is SASEGT. This CDR3 comprises 14 residues. CDR3 bases: TGTGCCAGCAGTGACAGGTCTATGAACACTGAAGCTTTCTTT. Protein sequence: CASSDRSMNTEAFF.

The CDR3 sequence: CASSPGGSANTEAFF. The CDR3, as DNA: TGTGCCAGCAGCCCCGGCGGTTCAGCCAACACTGAAGCTTTCTTT. The chain employs TRBV9 and TRBJ1-1; no clear D. The germline V gene has CDR1 SGDLS and CDR2 YYNGEE. V lost 4 bases and J lost 2, with 15 bases in between. The CDR3 sequence is 15 residues long.

The V gene is TRBV9, the J gene TRBJ1-1; D gene ambiguous. The CDR3 consists of 13 residues. Germline CDR1 SGDLS, CDR2 YYNGEE. The V gene lost 4 bases and the J gene lost 1 base, with 8 bases spanning the gap. The CDR3 DNA reads TGTGCCAGCAGCCGGGGATCGAACACTGAAGCTTTCTTT. It encodes CASSRGSNTEAFF.

The genes are TRBV5-4 and TRBJ1-6; possible D gene TRBD1, 5 bases. CDR3 length: 14 residues. CDR1 and CDR2 (germline): SGHNT, YYREEE (reference sequence). V lost 3 bases, J lost 4 bases, and 8 bases lay in between. CDR3 in DNA: TGTGCCAGCAGCTCGGGGGAATATAATTCACCCCTCCACTTT. Its translation: CASSSGEYNSPLHF.

The rearrangement uses TRBV7-2 and TRBJ2-3, with a tentative D call TRBD2 (5 bases). V was trimmed by 1 base and J by 6 bases, leaving 11 bases between them. CDR1 is SGHTA and CDR2 is FQGNSA in the germline V gene. The CDR3 sequence is 14 residues long. The CDR3 sequence is CASSLVGTSDTQYF. The CDR3 nucleotides are TGTGCCAGCAGCTTAGTCGGTACTAGTGATACGCAGTATTTT.

The CDR3 DNA reads as TGTGCCAGCAGTGAATTAGGGGGCAGGACGAACACTGAAGCTTTCTTT. Protein sequence: CASSELGGRTNTEAFF. The V gene is TRBV2, the J gene TRBJ1-1, with 7 bases lining up with TRBD1. The V gene end was trimmed by 2 bases and the J gene end by 1 base; junction bases not matched to a gene: 7. The CDR3 contains 16 residues. CDR1 SNHLY and CDR2 FYNNEI come from the germline V gene.

The V and J genes are TRBV29-1 and TRBJ1-2; D ambiguous. CDR3 length: 14 amino acids. Germline V gene sequence: CDR1 SQVTM, CDR2 ANQGSEA. Trimming shortened V by 4 bases and J by 8 bases, and 20 bases separated the two germline ends. The CDR3 loop is CSVGLERTLDGYTF. CDR3 coding DNA: TGCAGCGTTGGGTTGGAGAGGACTCTCGACGGCTACACCTTC.

The V gene is TRBV6-1, the J gene TRBJ1-1, with D hard to call. The V and J ends lost 8 bases and 6 bases respectively, with 19 bases between them. Germline V gives CDR1 MNHNS, CDR2 SASEGT. The CDR3 is 14 residues long. CDR3: CASLVRDGRAEAFF. CDR3 coding DNA: TGTGCCAGCTTGGTGAGGGATGGAAGGGCTGAAGCTTTCTTT.

This clone has just a few counts. V usage is TRBV7-2 and J usage is TRBJ1-6; D may be TRBD1 (5 bases). Germline V lookup: CDR1 SGHTA, CDR2 FQGNSA. CDR3 length: 11 residues. V lost 9 bases and J lost 10, with 10 bases in between. The CDR3 loop is CARGDVSPLHF. DNA for the CDR3: TGTGCCAGGGGGGACGTCTCACCCCTCCACTTT.

The chain employs TRBV12-5 and TRBJ2-3; 8 bases fit TRBD2. The V gene's germline CDR1 is LGHNT and CDR2 FRNRAP. The CDR3 has 15 residues. Trimming at V came to 7 bases and at J to 1 base, leaving 7 bases not matched to a gene. In DNA form, the CDR3 reads TGTGCTAGTGCCCCCCCCGGGGGGGGCACAGATACGCAGTATTTT. This translates into CASAPPGGGTDTQYF.

The V call is TRBV19, the J call TRBJ1-2; D call uncertain. CDR1 is LNHDA and CDR2 is SQIVND in the germline V gene (reference sequence). The V end lost 1 base, the J end lost 7 bases, and 13 bases lay between the germline ends. The CDR3 loop spans 14 amino acids. The CDR3 DNA follows: TGTGCCAGTAGTATAGGCGGAGAGTCGGGTGGCTACACCTTC. Its translation: CASSIGGESGGYTF.

The J gene is TRBJ1-3, the V gene TRBV6-5; 8 positions agree with TRBD1. From germline, CDR1 is MNHEY and CDR2 SVGAGI. The CDR3 has 13 amino acids. With V trimmed by 6 bases and J by 7 bases, 5 bases remained unmatched. Here the CDR3 reads CASSRTGTNTIYF. CDR3 in DNA: TGTGCCAGCAGCAGGACAGGGACGAACACCATATATTTT.

V and J are TRBV6-1 and TRBJ1-2, with a weak D call TRBD1 (5 bases). CDR3 length: 15 residues. CDR1 is MNHNS and CDR2 is SASEGT in the germline V gene. V was cut by 6 bases and J by 5 bases, with 19 bases left in between. CDR3 bases: TGTGCCAGCAGATTGTCGGGGGAGCCATGGTATGGCTACACCTTC. Translating it yields CASRLSGEPWYGYTF.

J is TRBJ1-1 and V is TRBV7-2; D is uncertain. V was cut by 6 bases and J by 2 bases, with 7 bases left in between. CDR3 length: 12 amino acids. Per germline, CDR1 SGHTA and CDR2 FQGNSA. The CDR3 bases are TGTGCCAGCAGTTCCTCAAACACTGAAGCTTTCTTT. Its protein product is CASSSSNTEAFF.

The chain carries TRBV28 and TRBJ1-5; tentatively, D is TRBD1 (5 bases). The V and J ends lost 3 bases and 6 bases respectively, with 12 bases between them. The CDR3 contains 14 residues. Germline V CDR1 and CDR2: MDHEN, SYDVKM. The CDR3 loop reads CASSLGGATQPQHF. The CDR3 region has the DNA TGTGCCAGCAGTTTGGGAGGGGCCACTCAGCCCCAGCATTTT.

This chain links TRBV7-9 with TRBJ1-2, with D tentatively TRBD1 (5 bases). Germline values: CDR1 SEHNR, CDR2 FQNEAQ (reference sequence). The V end lost 4 bases, the J end lost 7 bases, and 10 bases lay between the germline ends. This CDR3 is built from 12 residues. The CDR3 nucleotides read TGTGCCAGCAGCTCCGGGACGGGTGGCTACACCTTC. Translated, it gives CASSSGTGGYTF. Full variable domain (outside the CDR3, taken from reference TRBV7-9 and TRBJ1-2): DTGVSQNPRHKITKRGQNVTFRCDPISEHNRLYWYRQTLGQGPEFLTYFQNEAQLEKSRLLSDRFSAERPKGSFSTLEIQRTEQGDSAMYLCASSSGTGGYTFGSGTRLTVV.

The rearrangement joins TRBV7-6 to TRBJ2-5; D perhaps matches TRBD2 (6 bases). Trimming left V 5 bases short and J 5 bases short, with 15 bases between. Germline-derived CDR1 and CDR2 are SGHVS and FNYEAQ. The CDR3 spans 14 residues. CDR3 residues: CASSVRSAGETQYF. The CDR3 coding sequence is TGTGCCAGCAGCGTGAGATCAGCGGGCGAGACCCAGTACTTC.

The V gene is TRBV21-1, the J gene TRBJ2-3; TRBD2, the table's D call, lacks a check against the DNA. TRBV21-1 is marked as a pseudogene. The CDR3 has 16 residues. The CDR3 reads CASSKVDRSSTDTQYF. DNA for the CDR3: TGTGCCAGCAGCAAAGTGGATAGGAGCAGCACAGATACGCAGTATTTT.

This chain uses TRBV6-6 with TRBJ1-2; no clear D gene. Germline CDR1 and CDR2: MNHNY and SVGAGI (reference sequence). Trimming took off 3 bases at V and 7 bases at J, with 12 bases between the two ends. CDR3 length: 13 residues. Written as DNA, the CDR3 is TGTGCCAGCAGTTATGGGGAGGGATCTGGCTACACCTTC. As protein: CASSYGEGSGYTF.